Sequencing of this TCR beta chain was carried out in a study of OX40 agonist ivuxolimab in advanced cancers. Turning to the overall study: Ivuxolimab was an agonistic, fully human IgG2 monoclonal antibody directed against OX40 (CD134), a costimulatory receptor. Intravenous ivuxolimab was administered to patients every 2 weeks at six dose levels: 0.01, 0.1, 0.3, 1.5, 3 and 10 mg/kg. Of the approximately 54 patients in dose escalation, some 19 had hepatocellular carcinoma, some 15 had melanoma, 9 had renal cell carcinoma and 9 had head and neck cancer. In the dose-escalation cohort, 65% to 85% of patients were male, and the mean age was roughly 60 years with a range of roughly 20 to 85. Prior anti-PD-1, anti-PD-L1 or anti-CTLA-4 therapy was permitted, and checkpoint inhibitors had been received by about two fifths of dose-escalation patients. Three dose-escalation patients achieved partial responses, one with hepatocellular carcinoma and two with cutaneous melanoma. The point of sequencing TCRbeta in the periphery was to test whether ivuxolimab changed TCR sequence diversity and drove clonal T-cell expansion. The paper covers the monotherapy dose-escalation part of the phase I ivuxolimab trial, which included N ≈ 57 patients. Findings and caveats that apply to the study as a whole: Which antigens the clonally expanded peripheral T cells were specific for was not determined. In partial responders in the 0.1-3.0 mg/kg groups, normalized peripheral clonal expansion was found to be among the lowest, especially among CD8+ T cells. At doses of 0.1 to 3.0 mg/kg, clonal expansion of both CD4+ and CD8+ T cells in blood was seen between baseline and week 6. After ivuxolimab, expanded clones were on average more numerous among CD8+ T cells than among CD4+ T cells. Low levels of normalized T-cell clonal expansion were also seen in some patients who did not respond.

Of note for this clone: No cognate antigen has been identified for it. Within one base of it there is no much larger clone, and no base qualities were kept.

To sequence the TCRbeta CDR3 region, genomic DNA was isolated from the sorted cells. The immunoSEQ Assay was used to sequence the TCRbeta CDR3 regions. In TCRdb, the immuneACCESS table is reduced to in-frame sequences with V and J assigned. These tables do not hold every clone; where another copy was compared, an unresolved V gene accounts for under half, and the others remain unexplained. The sample table holds nearly 85,000 clones, of which roughly 83% were seen once. The ten biggest clones cover over 0.7% of the sample. Patients with autoimmune disease history or receiving systemic immunosuppression were excluded from the trial. Peripheral blood for TCR sequencing was drawn from every dose cohort at baseline, at cycle 4 day 1 and at cycle 7 day 1. The samples were taken from a phase I, first-in-human, multicenter, open-label dose-escalation trial of ivuxolimab. Adults with locally advanced or metastatic melanoma, renal cell, hepatocellular, or head and neck squamous cell carcinoma were enrolled in the trial. Before TCR sequencing, CD4+ T cells and CD8+ T cells from peripheral blood were sorted into separate populations.

The sample here was CD4+ or CD8+ T cells sorted from blood, taken in a trial of the OX40 agonist ivuxolimab. The clonotype originates from an adult with an advanced solid tumor such as melanoma, head and neck, liver or kidney cancer.

This receptor carries the CDR3 CASNPRQGTEKLFF. The nucleotide sequence is given as TGTGCCAGCAACCCGCGACAGGGTACTGAAAAACTGTTTTTT. This sequence uses TRBV6-1 and TRBJ1-4, with TRBD1 identical over 7 junction bases. The germline V gene encodes CDR1 MNHNS and CDR2 SASEGT. V lost 7 bases and J lost 7 bases, and the count of bases not matched to a germline gene is 9. Reading from cysteine to phenylalanine, the CDR3 counts 14 amino acids. The CDR3 DNA has 42 bases and is translated from base 1.